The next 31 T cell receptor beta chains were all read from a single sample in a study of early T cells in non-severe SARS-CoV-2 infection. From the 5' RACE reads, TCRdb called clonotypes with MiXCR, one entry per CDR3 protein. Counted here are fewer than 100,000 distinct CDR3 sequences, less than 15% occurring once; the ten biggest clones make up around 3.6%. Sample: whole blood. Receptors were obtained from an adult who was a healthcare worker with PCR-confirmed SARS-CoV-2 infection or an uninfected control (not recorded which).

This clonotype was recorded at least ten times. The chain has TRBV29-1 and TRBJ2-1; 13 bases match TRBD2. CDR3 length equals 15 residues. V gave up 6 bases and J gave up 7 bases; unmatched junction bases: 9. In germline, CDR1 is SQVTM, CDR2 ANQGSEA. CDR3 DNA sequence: TGCAGCGTCGCGGGAAAGACTAGCGGGAGGAATGAGCAGTTCTTC. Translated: CSVAGKTSGRNEQFF.

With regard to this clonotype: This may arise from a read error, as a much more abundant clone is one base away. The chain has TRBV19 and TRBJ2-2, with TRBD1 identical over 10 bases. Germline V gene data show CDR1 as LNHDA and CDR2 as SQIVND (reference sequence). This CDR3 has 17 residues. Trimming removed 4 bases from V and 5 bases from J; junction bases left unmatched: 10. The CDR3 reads CASSTLLGTGDTGELFF. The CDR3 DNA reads TGTGCCAGTAGTACCCTTCTAGGGACAGGGGATACCGGGGAGCTGTTTTTT.

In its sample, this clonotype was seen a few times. CDR3 amino acids: CASSVHRDSSTDTQYF. The CDR3 nucleotides are TGTGCCAGCAGCGTCCACAGGGATTCTAGCACAGATACGCAGTATTTT. The chain is built from TRBV5-8 and TRBJ2-3; TRBD1 is a possible D gene (6 bases). V was cut by 4 bases and J by 0 bases, with 15 bases left in between. Germline-derived CDR1 and CDR2 are SGHTS and YDEGEE. The CDR3 is made up of 16 amino acids.

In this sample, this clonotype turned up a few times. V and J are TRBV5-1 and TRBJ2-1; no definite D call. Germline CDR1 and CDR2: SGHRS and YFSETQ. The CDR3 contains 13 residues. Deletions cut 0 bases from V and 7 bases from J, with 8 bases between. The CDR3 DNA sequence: TGCGCCAGCAGCTTGGGTGCAGGTAATGAGCAGTTCTTC. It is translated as CASSLGAGNEQFF.

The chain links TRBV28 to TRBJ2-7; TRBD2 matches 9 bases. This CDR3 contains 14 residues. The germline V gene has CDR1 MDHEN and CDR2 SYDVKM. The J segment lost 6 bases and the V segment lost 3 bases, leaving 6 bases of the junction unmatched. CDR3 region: CASSFGGRAAEQYF. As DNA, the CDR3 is TGTGCCAGCAGTTTCGGCGGGAGGGCCGCCGAGCAGTACTTC. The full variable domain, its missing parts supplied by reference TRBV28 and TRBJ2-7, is DVKVTQSSRYLVKRTGEKVFLECVQDMDHENMFWYRQDPGLGLRLIYFSYDVKMKEKGDIPEGYSVSREKKERFSLILESASTNQTSMYLCASSFGGRAAEQYFGPGTRLTVT.

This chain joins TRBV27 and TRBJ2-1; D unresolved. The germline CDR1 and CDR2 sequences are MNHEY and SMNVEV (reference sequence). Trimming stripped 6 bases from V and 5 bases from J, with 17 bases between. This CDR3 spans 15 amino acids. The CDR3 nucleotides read TGTGCCAGCAGGGGGATATTAGGCCTCCACAATGAGCAGTTCTTC. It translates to CASRGILGLHNEQFF.

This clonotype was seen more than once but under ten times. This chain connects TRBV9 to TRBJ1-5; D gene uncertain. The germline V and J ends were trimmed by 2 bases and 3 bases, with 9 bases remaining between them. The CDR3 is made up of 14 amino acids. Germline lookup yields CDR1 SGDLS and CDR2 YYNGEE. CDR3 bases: TGTGCCAGCAGCGTCGGAGGTTTCAATCAGCCCCAGCATTTT. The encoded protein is CASSVGGFNQPQHF.

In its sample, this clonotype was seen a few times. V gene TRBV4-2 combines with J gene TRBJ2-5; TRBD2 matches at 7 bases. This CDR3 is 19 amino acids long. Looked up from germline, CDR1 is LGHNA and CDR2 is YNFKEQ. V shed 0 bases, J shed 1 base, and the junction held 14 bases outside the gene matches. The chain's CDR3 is CASSQDPPRTRRVQETQYF. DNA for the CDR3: TGTGCCAGCAGCCAAGATCCCCCTCGGACTAGGAGGGTCCAAGAGACCCAGTACTTC.

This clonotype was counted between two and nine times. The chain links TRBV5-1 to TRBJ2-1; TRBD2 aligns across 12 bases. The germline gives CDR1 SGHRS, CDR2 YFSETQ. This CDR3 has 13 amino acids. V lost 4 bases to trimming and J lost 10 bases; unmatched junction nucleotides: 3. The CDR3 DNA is TGCGCCAGCAGCATCGGACTAGCGGGAGAGCAGTTCTTC. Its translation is CASSIGLAGEQFF.

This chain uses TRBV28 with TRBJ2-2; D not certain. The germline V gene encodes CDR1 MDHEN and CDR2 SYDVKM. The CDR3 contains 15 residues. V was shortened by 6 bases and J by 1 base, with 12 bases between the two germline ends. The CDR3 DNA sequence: TGTGCCAGCAGCCCTACTACTTTGAACACCGGGGAGCTGTTTTTT. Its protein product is CASSPTTLNTGELFF.

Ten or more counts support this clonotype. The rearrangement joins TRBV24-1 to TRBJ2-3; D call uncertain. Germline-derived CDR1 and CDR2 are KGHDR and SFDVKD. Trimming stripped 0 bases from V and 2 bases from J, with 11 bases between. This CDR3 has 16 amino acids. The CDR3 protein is CATSDLQFASTDTQYF. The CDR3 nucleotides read TGTGCCACCAGTGATTTGCAATTTGCTTCCACAGATACGCAGTATTTT.

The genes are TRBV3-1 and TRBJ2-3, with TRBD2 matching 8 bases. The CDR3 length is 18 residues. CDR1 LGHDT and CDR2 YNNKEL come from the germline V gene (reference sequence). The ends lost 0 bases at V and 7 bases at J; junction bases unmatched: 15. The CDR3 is CASSQEATSIGRVNTQYF. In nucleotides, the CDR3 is TGTGCCAGCAGCCAAGAAGCCACCTCTATCGGGAGGGTGAATACGCAGTATTTT.

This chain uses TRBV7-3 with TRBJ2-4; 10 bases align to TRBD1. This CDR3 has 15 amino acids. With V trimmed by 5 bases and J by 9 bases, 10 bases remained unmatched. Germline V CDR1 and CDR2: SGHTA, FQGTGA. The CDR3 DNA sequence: TGTGCCAGCAGCCCACACGGGACAGGGGAGAGCATTCAGTACTTC. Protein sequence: CASSPHGTGESIQYF.

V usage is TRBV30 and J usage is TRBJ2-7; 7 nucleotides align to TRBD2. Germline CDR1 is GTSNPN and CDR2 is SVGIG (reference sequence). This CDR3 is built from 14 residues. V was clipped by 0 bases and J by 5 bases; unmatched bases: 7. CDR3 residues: CAWSVLAGANEQYF. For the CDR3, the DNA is TGTGCCTGGAGTGTTCTGGCGGGAGCAAACGAGCAGTACTTC.

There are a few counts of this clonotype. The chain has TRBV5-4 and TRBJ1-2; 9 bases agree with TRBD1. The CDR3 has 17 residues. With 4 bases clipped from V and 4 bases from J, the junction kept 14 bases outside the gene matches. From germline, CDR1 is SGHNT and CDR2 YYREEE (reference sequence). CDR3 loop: CASSPGPSQGAPYGYTF. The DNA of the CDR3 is TGTGCCAGCAGCCCCGGACCATCACAGGGGGCTCCCTATGGCTACACCTTC.

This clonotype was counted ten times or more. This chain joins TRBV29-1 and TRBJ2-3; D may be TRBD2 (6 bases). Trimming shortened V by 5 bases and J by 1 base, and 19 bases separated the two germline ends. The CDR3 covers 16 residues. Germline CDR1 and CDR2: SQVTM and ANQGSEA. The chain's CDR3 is CSVLGIAEKGTDTQYF. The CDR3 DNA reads TGCAGCGTTTTAGGTATAGCGGAAAAGGGCACAGATACGCAGTATTTT.

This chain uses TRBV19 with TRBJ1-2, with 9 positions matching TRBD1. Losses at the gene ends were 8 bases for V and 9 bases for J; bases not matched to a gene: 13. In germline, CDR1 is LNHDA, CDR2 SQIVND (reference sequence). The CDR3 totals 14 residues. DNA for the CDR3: TGTGCCAGTGACAGGGGGGACACCACCGGCAGCTACACCTTC. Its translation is CASDRGDTTGSYTF.

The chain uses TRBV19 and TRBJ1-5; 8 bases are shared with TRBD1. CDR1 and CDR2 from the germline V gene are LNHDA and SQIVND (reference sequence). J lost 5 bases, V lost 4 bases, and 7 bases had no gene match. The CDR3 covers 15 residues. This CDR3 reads CASSKVDRGDQPQHF. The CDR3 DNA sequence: TGTGCCAGTAGTAAGGTAGACAGGGGAGATCAGCCCCAGCATTTT.

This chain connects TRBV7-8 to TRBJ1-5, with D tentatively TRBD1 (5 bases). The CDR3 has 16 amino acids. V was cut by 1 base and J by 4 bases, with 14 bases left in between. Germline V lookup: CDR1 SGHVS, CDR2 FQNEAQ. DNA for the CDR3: TGTGCCAGCAGCTTAGAGGCCCCGGGACGGAATCAGCCCCAGCATTTT. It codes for CASSLEAPGRNQPQHF.

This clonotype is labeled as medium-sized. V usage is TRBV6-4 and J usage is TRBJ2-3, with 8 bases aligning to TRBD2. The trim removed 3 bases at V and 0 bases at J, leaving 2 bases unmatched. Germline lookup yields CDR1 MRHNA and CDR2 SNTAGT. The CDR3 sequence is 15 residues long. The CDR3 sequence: CASSETSASTDTQYF. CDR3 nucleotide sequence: TGTGCCAGCAGTGAGACTAGCGCTAGCACAGATACGCAGTATTTT.

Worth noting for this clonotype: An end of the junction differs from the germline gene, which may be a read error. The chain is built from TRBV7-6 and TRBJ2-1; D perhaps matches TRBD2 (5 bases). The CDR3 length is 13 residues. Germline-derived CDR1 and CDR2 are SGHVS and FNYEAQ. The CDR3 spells CVSSLTTYNEQFF. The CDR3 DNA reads TGTGTCAGCAGCTTGACTACCTACAATGAGCAGTTCTTC.

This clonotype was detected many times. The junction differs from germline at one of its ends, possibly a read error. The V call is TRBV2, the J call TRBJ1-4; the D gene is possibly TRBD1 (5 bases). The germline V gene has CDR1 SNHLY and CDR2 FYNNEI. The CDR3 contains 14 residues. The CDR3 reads CASKGTTTNEKLFF. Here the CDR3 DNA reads TGTGCAAGCAAAGGGACGACAACTAATGAAAAACTGTTTTTT.

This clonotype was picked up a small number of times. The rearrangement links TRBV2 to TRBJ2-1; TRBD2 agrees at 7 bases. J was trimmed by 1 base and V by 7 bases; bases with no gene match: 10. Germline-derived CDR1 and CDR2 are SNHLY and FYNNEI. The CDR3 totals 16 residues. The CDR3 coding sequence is TGTGCCAGCAAGCCCACGGTAGCGGGTTCCTACAATGAGCAGTTCTTC. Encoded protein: CASKPTVAGSYNEQFF.

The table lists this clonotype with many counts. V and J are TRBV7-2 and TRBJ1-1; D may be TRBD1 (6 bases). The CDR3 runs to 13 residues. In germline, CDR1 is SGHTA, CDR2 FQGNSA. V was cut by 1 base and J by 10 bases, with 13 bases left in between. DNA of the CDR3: TGTGCCAGCAGCTTAGTCGGAACAGGGTCAGCTTTCTTT. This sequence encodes CASSLVGTGSAFF.

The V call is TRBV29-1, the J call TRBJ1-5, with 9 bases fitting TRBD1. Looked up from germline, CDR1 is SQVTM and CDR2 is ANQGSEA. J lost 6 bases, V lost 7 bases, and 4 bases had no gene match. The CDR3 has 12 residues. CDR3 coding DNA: TGCAGCGCCAGGACAGGGGCTCAGCCCCAGCATTTT. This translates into CSARTGAQPQHF.

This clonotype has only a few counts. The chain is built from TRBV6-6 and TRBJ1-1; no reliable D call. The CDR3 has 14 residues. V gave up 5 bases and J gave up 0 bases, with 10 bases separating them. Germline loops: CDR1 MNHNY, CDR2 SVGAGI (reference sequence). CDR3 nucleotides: TGTGCCAGCAGTGACTACAAGATGAACACTGAAGCTTTCTTT. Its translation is CASSDYKMNTEAFF.

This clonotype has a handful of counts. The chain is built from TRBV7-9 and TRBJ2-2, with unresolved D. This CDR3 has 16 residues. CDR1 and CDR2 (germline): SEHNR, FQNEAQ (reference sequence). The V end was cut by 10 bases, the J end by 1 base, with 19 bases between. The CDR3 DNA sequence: TGTGCCATCCCTTCTCTGGCTCCTATGAACACCGGGGAGCTGTTTTTT. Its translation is CAIPSLAPMNTGELFF.

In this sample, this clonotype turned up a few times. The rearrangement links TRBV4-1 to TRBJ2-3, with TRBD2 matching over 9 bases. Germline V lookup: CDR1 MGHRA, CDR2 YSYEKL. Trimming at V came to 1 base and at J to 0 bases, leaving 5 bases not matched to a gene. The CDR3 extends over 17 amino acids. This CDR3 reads CASSQGASGTSTDTQYF. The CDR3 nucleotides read TGCGCCAGCAGCCAAGGGGCTAGCGGGACTAGCACAGATACGCAGTATTTT.

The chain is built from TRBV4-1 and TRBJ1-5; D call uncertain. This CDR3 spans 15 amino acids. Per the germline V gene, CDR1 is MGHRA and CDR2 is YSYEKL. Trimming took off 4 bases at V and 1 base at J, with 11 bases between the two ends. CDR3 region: CASSPGGGSNQPQHF. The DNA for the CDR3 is TGCGCCAGCAGCCCAGGAGGAGGGAGCAATCAGCCCCAGCATTTT.

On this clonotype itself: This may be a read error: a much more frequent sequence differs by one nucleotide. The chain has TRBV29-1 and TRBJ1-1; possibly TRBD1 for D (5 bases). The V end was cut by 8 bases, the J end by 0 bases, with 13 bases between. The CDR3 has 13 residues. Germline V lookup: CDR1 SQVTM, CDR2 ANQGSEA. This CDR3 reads CSIGDRLNTEAFF. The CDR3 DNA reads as TGCAGCATTGGGGACCGACTGAACACTGAAGCTTTCTTT.

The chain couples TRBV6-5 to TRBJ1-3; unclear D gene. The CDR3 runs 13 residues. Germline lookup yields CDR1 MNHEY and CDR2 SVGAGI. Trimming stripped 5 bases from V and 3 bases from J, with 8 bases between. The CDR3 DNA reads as TGTGCCAGCAGTCTCAGTGGTGGAAACACCATATATTTT. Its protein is CASSLSGGNTIYF.